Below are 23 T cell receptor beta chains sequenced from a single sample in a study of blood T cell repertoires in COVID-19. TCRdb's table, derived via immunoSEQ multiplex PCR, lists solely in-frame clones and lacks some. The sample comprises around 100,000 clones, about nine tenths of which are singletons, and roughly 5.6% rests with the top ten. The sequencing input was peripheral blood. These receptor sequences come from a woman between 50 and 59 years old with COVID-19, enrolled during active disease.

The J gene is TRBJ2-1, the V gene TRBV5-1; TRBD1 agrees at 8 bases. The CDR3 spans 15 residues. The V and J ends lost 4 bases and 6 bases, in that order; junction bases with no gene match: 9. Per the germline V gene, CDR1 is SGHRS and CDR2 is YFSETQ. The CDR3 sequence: CASSPDRGGLNEQFF. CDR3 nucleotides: TGCGCCAGCAGCCCTGACAGGGGAGGTCTCAATGAGCAGTTCTTC.

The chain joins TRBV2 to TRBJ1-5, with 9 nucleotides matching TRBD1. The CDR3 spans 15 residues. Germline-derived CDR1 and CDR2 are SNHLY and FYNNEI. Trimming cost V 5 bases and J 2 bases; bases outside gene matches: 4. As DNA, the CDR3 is TGTGCCAGCAGTCCCGGACAGGGGCGCAATCAGCCCCAGCATTTT. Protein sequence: CASSPGQGRNQPQHF.

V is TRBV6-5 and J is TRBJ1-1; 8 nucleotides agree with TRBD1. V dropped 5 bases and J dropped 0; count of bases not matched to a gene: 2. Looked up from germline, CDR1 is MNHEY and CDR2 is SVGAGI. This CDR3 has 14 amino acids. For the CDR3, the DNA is TGTGCCAGCAGTCTACAGGGGGTGAACACTGAAGCTTTCTTT. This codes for CASSLQGVNTEAFF.

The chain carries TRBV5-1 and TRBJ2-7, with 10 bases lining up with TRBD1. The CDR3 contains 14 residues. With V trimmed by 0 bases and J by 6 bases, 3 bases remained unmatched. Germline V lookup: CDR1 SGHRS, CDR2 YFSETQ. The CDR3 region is CASSLGQGAIEQYF. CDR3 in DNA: TGCGCCAGCAGCTTGGGACAGGGGGCCATCGAGCAGTACTTC.

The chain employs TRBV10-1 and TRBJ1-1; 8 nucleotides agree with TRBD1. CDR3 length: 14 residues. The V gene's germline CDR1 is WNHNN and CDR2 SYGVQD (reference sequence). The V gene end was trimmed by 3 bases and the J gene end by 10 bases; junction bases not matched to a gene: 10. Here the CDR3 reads CASSDQGAGKRAFF. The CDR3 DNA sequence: TGCGCCAGCAGTGATCAGGGGGCAGGGAAAAGAGCTTTCTTT.

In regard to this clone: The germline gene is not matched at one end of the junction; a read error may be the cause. This chain's CDR3 is CAPSGGQVSSEQYF. The DNA of the CDR3 is TGTGCCCCGTCGGGGGGACAGGTCTCCTCCGAGCAGTACTTC. The chain couples TRBV24-1 to TRBJ2-7, with a possible D match to TRBD1 (8 bases). This CDR3 is built from 14 residues. CDR1 is KGHDR, CDR2 SFDVKD, per germline.

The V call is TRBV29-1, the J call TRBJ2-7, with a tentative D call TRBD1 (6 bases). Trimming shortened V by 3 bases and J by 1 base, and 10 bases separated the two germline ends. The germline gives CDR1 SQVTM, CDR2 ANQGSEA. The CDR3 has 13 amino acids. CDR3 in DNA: TGCAGCGTTGATAACAGGGAATCCTACGAGCAGTACTTC. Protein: CSVDNRESYEQYF.

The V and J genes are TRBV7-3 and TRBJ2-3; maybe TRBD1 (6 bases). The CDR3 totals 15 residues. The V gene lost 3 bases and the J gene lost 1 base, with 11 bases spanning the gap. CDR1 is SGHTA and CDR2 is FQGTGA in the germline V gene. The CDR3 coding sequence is TGTGCCAGCAGCTTCCTGGCAGGGGGCACAGATACGCAGTATTTT. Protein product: CASSFLAGGTDTQYF.

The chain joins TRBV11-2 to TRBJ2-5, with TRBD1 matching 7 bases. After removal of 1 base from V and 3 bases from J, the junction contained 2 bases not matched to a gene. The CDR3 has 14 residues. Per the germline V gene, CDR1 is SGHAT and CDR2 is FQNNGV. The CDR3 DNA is TGTGCCAGCAGCTTAGGACAGGGAGAAGAGACCCAGTACTTC. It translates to CASSLGQGEETQYF.

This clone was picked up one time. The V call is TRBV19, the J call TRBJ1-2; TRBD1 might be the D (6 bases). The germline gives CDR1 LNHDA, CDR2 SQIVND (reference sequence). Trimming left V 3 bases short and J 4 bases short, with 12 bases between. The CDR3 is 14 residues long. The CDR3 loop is CASSMTGTPYGYTF. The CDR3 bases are TGTGCCAGTAGTATGACCGGGACACCCTATGGCTACACCTTC.

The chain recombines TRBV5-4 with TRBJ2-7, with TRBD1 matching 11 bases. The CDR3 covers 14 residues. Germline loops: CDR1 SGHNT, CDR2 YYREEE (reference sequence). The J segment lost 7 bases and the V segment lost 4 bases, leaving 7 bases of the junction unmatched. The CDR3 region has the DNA TGTGCCAGCAGCCCGGGACAGGGGGGTTGGGAGCAGTACTTC. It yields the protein CASSPGQGGWEQYF.

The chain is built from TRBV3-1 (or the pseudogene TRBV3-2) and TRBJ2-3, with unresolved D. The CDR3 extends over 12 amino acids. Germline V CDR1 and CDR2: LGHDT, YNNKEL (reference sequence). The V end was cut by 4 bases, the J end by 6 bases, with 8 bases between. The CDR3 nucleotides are TGTGCCAGCAGCCCCGCCGGGGATACGCAGTATTTT. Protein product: CASSPAGDTQYF.

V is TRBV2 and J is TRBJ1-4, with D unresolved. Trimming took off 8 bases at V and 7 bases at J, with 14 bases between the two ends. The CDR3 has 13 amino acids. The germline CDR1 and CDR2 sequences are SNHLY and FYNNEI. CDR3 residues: CASRSGMVEKLFF. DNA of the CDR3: TGTGCCAGCCGTTCGGGGATGGTTGAAAAACTGTTTTTT.

CDR3 loop: CASRTGAGNTIYF. CDR3 coding DNA: TGTGCCAGCAGGACAGGGGCAGGAAACACCATATATTTT. This chain connects TRBV27 to TRBJ1-3; 8 positions agree with TRBD1. Germline CDR1 is MNHEY and CDR2 is SMNVEV (reference sequence). CDR3 length: 13 residues. With V trimmed by 6 bases and J by 4 bases, 2 bases remained unmatched.

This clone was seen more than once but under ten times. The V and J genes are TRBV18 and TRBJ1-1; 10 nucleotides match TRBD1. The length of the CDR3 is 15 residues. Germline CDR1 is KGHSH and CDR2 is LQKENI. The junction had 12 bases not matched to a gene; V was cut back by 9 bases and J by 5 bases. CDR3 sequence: CASRPGQGMLTEAFF. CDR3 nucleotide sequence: TGTGCCAGTCGACCGGGACAGGGGATGTTGACTGAAGCTTTCTTT.

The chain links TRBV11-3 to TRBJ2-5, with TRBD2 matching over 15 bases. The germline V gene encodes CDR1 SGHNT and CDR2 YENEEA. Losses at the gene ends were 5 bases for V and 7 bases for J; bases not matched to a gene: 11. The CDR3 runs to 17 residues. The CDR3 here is CASSREGLAGGLGTQYF. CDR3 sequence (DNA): TGTGCCAGCAGCAGAGAGGGACTAGCGGGGGGACTCGGGACCCAGTACTTC. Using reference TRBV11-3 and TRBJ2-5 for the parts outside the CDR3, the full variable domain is EAGVVQSPRYKIIEKKQPVAFWCNPISGHNTLYWYLQNLGQGPELLIRYENEEAVDDSQLPKDRFSAERLKGVDSTLKIQPAELGDSAVYLCASSREGLAGGLGTQYFGPGTRLLVL.

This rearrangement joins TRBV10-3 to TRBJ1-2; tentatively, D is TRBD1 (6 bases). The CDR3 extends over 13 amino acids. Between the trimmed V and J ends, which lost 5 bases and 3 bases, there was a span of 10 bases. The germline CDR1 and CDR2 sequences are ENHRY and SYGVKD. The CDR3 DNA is TGTGCCATCAGTCAGGGGACCGACTATGGCTACACCTTC. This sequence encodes CAISQGTDYGYTF.

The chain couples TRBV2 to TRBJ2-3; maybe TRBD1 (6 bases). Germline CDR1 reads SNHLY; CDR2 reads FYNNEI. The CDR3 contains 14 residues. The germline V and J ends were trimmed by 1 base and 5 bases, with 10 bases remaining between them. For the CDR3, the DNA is TGTGCCAGCAGTGAAGGGGCAGGGGAAGATACGCAGTATTTT. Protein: CASSEGAGEDTQYF.

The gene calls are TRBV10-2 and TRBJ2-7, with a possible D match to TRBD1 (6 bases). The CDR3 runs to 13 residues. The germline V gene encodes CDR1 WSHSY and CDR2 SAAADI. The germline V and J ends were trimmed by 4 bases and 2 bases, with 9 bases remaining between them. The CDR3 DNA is TGCGCCAGCAGTGGGAAGGGGGCCTACGAGCAGTACTTC. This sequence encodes CASSGKGAYEQYF.

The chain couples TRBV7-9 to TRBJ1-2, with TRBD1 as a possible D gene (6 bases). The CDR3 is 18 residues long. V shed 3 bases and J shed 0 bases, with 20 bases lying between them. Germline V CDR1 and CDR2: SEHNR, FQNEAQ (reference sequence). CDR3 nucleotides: TGTGCCAGCAGCTTTTCCCGGACAGCACGACTTTCTAACTATGGCTACACCTTC. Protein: CASSFSRTARLSNYGYTF. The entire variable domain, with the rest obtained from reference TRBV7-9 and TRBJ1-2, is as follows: DTGVSQNPRHKITKRGQNVTFRCDPISEHNRLYWYRQTLGQGPEFLTYFQNEAQLEKSRLLSDRFSAERPKGSFSTLEIQRTEQGDSAMYLCASSFSRTARLSNYGYTFGSGTRLTVV.

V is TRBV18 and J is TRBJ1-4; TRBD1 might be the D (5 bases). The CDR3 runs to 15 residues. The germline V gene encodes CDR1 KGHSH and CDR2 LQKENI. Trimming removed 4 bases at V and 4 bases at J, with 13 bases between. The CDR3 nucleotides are TGTGCCAGCTCACAACCGGGGCAGGTTAATGAAAAACTGTTTTTT. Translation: CASSQPGQVNEKLFF.

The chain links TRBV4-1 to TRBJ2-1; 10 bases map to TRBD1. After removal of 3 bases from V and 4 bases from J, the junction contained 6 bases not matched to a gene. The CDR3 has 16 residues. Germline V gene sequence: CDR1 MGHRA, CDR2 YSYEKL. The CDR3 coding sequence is TGCGCCAGCAGCCAGTCAGACAGGGGGCTTTACAATGAGCAGTTCTTC. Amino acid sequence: CASSQSDRGLYNEQFF.

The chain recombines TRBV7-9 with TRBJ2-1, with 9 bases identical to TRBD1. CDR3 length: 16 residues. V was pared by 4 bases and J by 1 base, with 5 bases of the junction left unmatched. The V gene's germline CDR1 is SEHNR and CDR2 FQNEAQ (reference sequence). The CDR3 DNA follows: TGTGCCAGCAGCTCCCTCGGACAGGGGTCCTACAATGAGCAGTTCTTC. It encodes CASSSLGQGSYNEQFF.